Shown below are 32 T cell receptor beta chains from a single sample sequenced in a study of vaccination and CD4 T cells after COVID-19. The treatment here: 10-day PBMC culture with coronavirus spike peptide pools or control peptides (ViraFEST assay). Unexposed donor CD4+ T cells predated the COVID-19 pandemic, collected 2011-2018. Sequenced with the Oncomine TCR Beta short-read assay was DNA taken from cultured CD4+ T cells. DNA came from CD4+ T cells after culture. Using its own MiXCR run on the PCR reads, TCRdb lists one record per CDR3 protein. The sample contains some 11,000 distinct CDR3 sequences, 32% of which appear only once. These TCRs' antigens remain unknown. What was sequenced was CD4+ T cells from blood, cultured in vitro. The receptors come from a human donor in good health.

This clonotype was observed a few times. The chain joins TRBV6-1 to TRBJ1-1, with D perhaps TRBD1 (5 bases). The CDR3 spans 14 residues. V lost 7 bases and J lost 4, with 16 bases in between. Germline CDR1 reads MNHNS; CDR2 reads SASEGT. CDR3 nucleotides: TGTGCCAGCACCAGGAATGGGGGGGGCACTGAAGCTTTCTTT. Its translation is CASTRNGGGTEAFF.

The CDR3 DNA sequence: TGTGCCAGCAGTCTAGCGGGATCGTCCCATGAGCAGTTCTTC. As protein: CASSLAGSSHEQFF. The chain couples TRBV6-1 to TRBJ2-1, with 9 bases identical to TRBD2. The CDR3 covers 14 residues. After removal of 5 bases from V and 8 bases from J, the junction contained 7 bases not matched to a gene. CDR1 and CDR2 from the germline V gene are MNHNS and SASEGT.

The rearrangement joins TRBV19 to TRBJ2-7; TRBD1 is a possible D gene (6 bases). The CDR3 is made up of 16 amino acids. The germline V gene encodes CDR1 LNHDA and CDR2 SQIVND (reference sequence). Trimming cost V 4 bases and J 9 bases, with 25 bases left between them. CDR3 loop: CASSTPMQGSRFAQYF. The CDR3 DNA sequence: TGTGCCAGTAGTACCCCAATGCAGGGGTCTCGGTTTGCGCAGTACTTC.

This chain joins TRBV7-3 and TRBJ2-3; the D gene is possibly TRBD2 (5 bases). CDR1 SGHTA and CDR2 FQGTGA come from the germline V gene. The CDR3 spans 12 residues. V was trimmed by 6 bases and J by 8 bases, leaving 12 bases between them. The CDR3, as DNA: TGTGCCAGCAGTCCCATAGGAGGTACGCAGTATTTT. It specifies CASSPIGGTQYF.

This clonotype showed up just a few times. CDR3 sequence (DNA): TGTGCCAGCTCGCTGGGACAGGGTGGCACTGAAGCTTTCTTT. This encodes CASSLGQGGTEAFF. J is TRBJ1-1 and V is TRBV18, with 9 bases aligning to TRBD1. This CDR3 contains 14 residues. The J segment lost 4 bases and the V segment lost 6 bases, leaving 6 bases of the junction unmatched. Germline CDR1 reads KGHSH; CDR2 reads LQKENI.

The sample holds one count of this clonotype. V gene TRBV20-1 combines with J gene TRBJ2-7; 10 positions match TRBD2. Germline values: CDR1 DFQATT, CDR2 SNEGSKA (reference sequence). This CDR3 region has 15 residues. The J segment lost 2 bases and the V segment lost 3 bases, leaving 7 bases of the junction unmatched. The CDR3 bases are TGCAGTGCTAGTCAAAGACTAGCGGGTACCTACGAGCAGTACTTC. It translates to CSASQRLAGTYEQYF.

This clonotype was observed a few times. The chain is built from TRBV20-1 and TRBJ1-2; D is undetermined. CDR1 is DFQATT and CDR2 is SNEGSKA in the germline V gene (reference sequence). The CDR3 has 16 residues. V was clipped by 2 bases and J by 2 bases, with 18 bases between them. CDR3: CSARRPHREGNYGYTF. CDR3 DNA: TGCAGTGCTAGAAGGCCTCATAGGGAAGGAAACTATGGCTACACCTTC.

This clonotype has just a few counts. The V and J genes are TRBV6-4 and TRBJ1-3; no clear D gene. CDR1 MRHNA and CDR2 SNTAGT come from the germline V gene. This CDR3 contains 14 residues. V dropped 5 bases and J dropped 2 bases, with 10 bases sitting between them. Written as DNA, the CDR3 is TGTGCCAGCAGTTCCCCCCCGGCTGGAAACACCATATATTTT. Protein product: CASSSPPAGNTIYF.

This clonotype was detected a few times. J is TRBJ2-5 and V is TRBV7-2; 9 nucleotides line up with TRBD1. This CDR3 contains 17 residues. V trimming: 2 bases; J trimming: 4 bases; junction bases outside the gene matches: 11. The germline V gene encodes CDR1 SGHTA and CDR2 FQGNSA. This chain's CDR3 is CASSLKLRTGARETQYF. As DNA, the CDR3 is TGTGCCAGCAGCTTAAAATTGAGGACAGGGGCACGAGAGACCCAGTACTTC.

This clonotype was detected only a few times. This chain uses TRBV20-1 with TRBJ1-1; D gene uncertain. The CDR3 extends over 12 amino acids. Germline CDR1 and CDR2: DFQATT and SNEGSKA (reference sequence). The V gene lost 3 bases and the J gene lost 4 bases, with 9 bases spanning the gap. DNA for the CDR3: TGCAGTGCTAGTCTCGGGAGCACTGAAGCTTTCTTT. Translated: CSASLGSTEAFF.

This clonotype was seen a few times. The chain recombines TRBV6-5 with TRBJ1-2, with 8 bases aligning to TRBD1. CDR3 size: 16 residues. The junction had 6 bases not matched to a gene; V was cut back by 3 bases and J by 0 bases. Germline V gene lookup returns CDR1 MNHEY and CDR2 SVGAGI. DNA for the CDR3: TGTGCCAGCAGTTATTTCGGACAGGGAACTAACTATGGCTACACCTTC. It codes for CASSYFGQGTNYGYTF.

This clonotype was observed a few times. This sequence joins TRBV6-1 and TRBJ2-2; TRBD1 is a possible D gene (6 bases). The CDR3 runs to 16 residues. Germline values: CDR1 MNHNS, CDR2 SASEGT. The ends were cut back, 7 bases at V and 3 bases at J, with 18 bases in the middle. The CDR3 DNA follows: TGTGCCAGCAACCCACAGGGTTGGTCCGACACCGGGGAGCTGTTTTTT. It translates to CASNPQGWSDTGELFF.

This chain uses TRBV19 with TRBJ2-4, with D possibly being TRBD1 or TRBD2 (5 bases each). Trimming stripped 5 bases from V and 0 bases from J, with 14 bases between. Germline V lookup: CDR1 LNHDA, CDR2 SQIVND (reference sequence). The length of the CDR3 is 16 residues. The CDR3 coding sequence is TGTGCCAGTAGTCTTGGGACGGACCTAGCCAAAAACATTCAGTACTTC. Protein product: CASSLGTDLAKNIQYF.

The V gene is TRBV7-2, the J gene TRBJ1-2; D might be TRBD1 (5 bases). CDR1 and CDR2 from the germline V gene are SGHTA and FQGNSA. V lost 2 bases, J lost 8 bases, and 21 bases lay in between. The CDR3 runs to 16 residues. CDR3 amino acids: CASSLRRVGTIGGYTF. DNA for the CDR3: TGTGCCAGCAGCTTAAGACGAGTGGGGACTATAGGAGGCTACACCTTC.

A few counts support this clonotype. The genes are TRBV20-1 and TRBJ2-4, with D possibly called TRBD1 or TRBD2 (6 bases each). Germline lookup yields CDR1 DFQATT and CDR2 SNEGSKA (reference sequence). Trimming pared 0 bases from V and 6 bases from J, leaving 12 bases between. The CDR3 totals 14 residues. CDR3 DNA sequence: TGCAGTGCTAGAGAAGCACAGGGAGGAAACATTCAGTACTTC. It encodes CSAREAQGGNIQYF.

The table lists this clonotype with a few counts. V is TRBV7-8 and J is TRBJ2-7; D is uncertain. The V gene lost 1 base and the J gene lost 3 bases, with 10 bases spanning the gap. The CDR3 covers 14 residues. CDR1 and CDR2 from the germline V gene are SGHVS and FQNEAQ. The CDR3 DNA is TGTGCCAGCAGCTTAGAGGGCGGAATCTACGAGCAGTACTTC. This encodes CASSLEGGIYEQYF. Variable domain in full (rest from reference TRBV7-8 and TRBJ2-7): GAGVSQSPRYKVAKRGQDVALRCDPISGHVSLFWYQQALGQGPEFLTYFQNEAQLDKSGLPSDRFFAERPEGSVSTLKIQRTQQEDSAVYLCASSLEGGIYEQYFGPGTRLTVT.

This clonotype was observed a handful of times. The V gene is TRBV27, the J gene TRBJ2-5; D is perhaps TRBD1 or TRBD2 (5 bases each). In germline, CDR1 is MNHEY, CDR2 SMNVEV (reference sequence). There are 13 residues in the CDR3. V was pared by 6 bases and J by 5 bases, with 13 bases between. This CDR3 is CASRTTRGETQYF. CDR3 in DNA: TGTGCCAGCAGGACAACTAGGGGCGAGACCCAGTACTTC.

A single count supports this clonotype. The chain employs TRBV4-1 and TRBJ2-7; TRBD2 matches 7 bases. Per the germline V gene, CDR1 is MGHRA and CDR2 is YSYEKL. V shed 4 bases and J 2 bases; nucleotides not matched to a gene: 8. The CDR3 runs 15 residues. The CDR3 nucleotides read TGCGCCAGCAGCCTTGGGTCGGGAGGTACCTACGAGCAGTACTTC. This encodes CASSLGSGGTYEQYF.

With regard to this clonotype: An end of the junction differs from the germline gene, which may be a read error. This chain links TRBV6-4 with TRBJ2-2, with TRBD2 identical over 13 bases. CDR3 length: 15 amino acids. The V gene's germline CDR1 is MRHNA and CDR2 SNTAGT. The CDR3 region is CAGSDGLAGAGELFF. CDR3 DNA: TGTGCCGGCAGTGACGGACTAGCGGGAGCCGGGGAGCTGTTTTTT.

The chain links TRBV7-2 to TRBJ2-7; 11 nucleotides align to TRBD1. CDR3 length: 15 amino acids. CDR1 is SGHTA and CDR2 is FQGNSA in the germline V gene. The ends lost 4 bases at V and 4 bases at J; junction bases unmatched: 6. The DNA for the CDR3 is TGTGCCAGCAGCTCAACCGGGACAGGGGGTTACGAGCAGTACTTC. Its protein product is CASSSTGTGGYEQYF.

The chain recombines TRBV20-1 with TRBJ1-2; 7 nucleotides agree with TRBD1. This CDR3 is built from 15 residues. Germline CDR1 is DFQATT and CDR2 is SNEGSKA (reference sequence). Trimming cost V 1 base and J 4 bases; bases outside gene matches: 9. This chain's CDR3 is CSARVAGQEVYGYTF. The DNA for the CDR3 is TGCAGTGCTAGAGTTGCCGGACAGGAGGTCTATGGCTACACCTTC.

The chain is built from TRBV19 and TRBJ2-7; TRBD2 aligns across 10 bases. The CDR3 spans 14 residues. Per germline, CDR1 LNHDA and CDR2 SQIVND (reference sequence). The V and J ends lost 5 bases and 5 bases, in that order; junction bases with no gene match: 6. This CDR3 reads CASSFASGRDEQYF. CDR3 DNA sequence: TGTGCCAGTAGTTTTGCTAGCGGGAGAGACGAGCAGTACTTC.

The chain joins TRBV6-2 or TRBV6-3 to TRBJ2-5; 7 bases are shared with TRBD2. The CDR3 covers 13 residues. Germline V gives CDR1 MNHEY, CDR2 SVGEGT. With 7 bases clipped from V and 5 bases from J, the junction kept 7 bases outside the gene matches. The DNA for the CDR3 is TGTGCCAGCAATTTCGGAGCGGGGGAGACCCAGTACTTC. It yields the protein CASNFGAGETQYF.

The CDR3, as DNA: TGTGCCAGCAGTTCGACAGGGTCGTGGGATCAGCCCCAGCATTTT. It codes for CASSSTGSWDQPQHF. The rearrangement links TRBV12-3 or TRBV12-4 to TRBJ1-5; 7 positions agree with TRBD1. Trimming took 4 bases from V and 5 from J; bases not matched to a gene: 8. The CDR3 is 15 amino acids.

This chain links TRBV11-3 with TRBJ1-1; 8 bases map to TRBD1. The germline gives CDR1 SGHNT, CDR2 YENEEA. The trim removed 5 bases at V and 7 bases at J, leaving 6 bases unmatched. The CDR3 covers 13 residues. The CDR3, as DNA: TGTGCCAGCAGCATCGGACAGGGCATTGAAGCTTTCTTT. It translates to CASSIGQGIEAFF.

This chain connects TRBV20-1 to TRBJ1-2, with a weak D call TRBD1 (6 bases). The CDR3 is 12 residues long. The ends were cut back, 3 bases at V and 4 bases at J, with 9 bases in the middle. Germline assignment: CDR1 DFQATT and CDR2 SNEGSKA (reference sequence). CDR3 residues: CSASRGSYGYTF. The CDR3 region has the DNA TGCAGTGCTAGCAGGGGAAGCTATGGCTACACCTTC.

This clonotype was observed a handful of times. The genes are TRBV4-1 and TRBJ2-3; 7 bases match TRBD2. Unmatched junction bases numbered 16, after V lost 2 bases and J lost 5 bases. The V gene's germline CDR1 is MGHRA and CDR2 YSYEKL. The CDR3 spans 18 residues. CDR3 residues: CASSQPLRREGSIDTQYF. The CDR3, as DNA: TGCGCCAGCAGCCAACCCCTTCGGAGGGAGGGGTCGATAGATACGCAGTATTTT.

V gene TRBV7-2 combines with J gene TRBJ2-4; 7 bases are a match to TRBD1. Germline V gives CDR1 SGHTA, CDR2 FQGNSA. J gave up 6 bases and V 3 bases, and 5 bases lay outside the gene matches. The CDR3 contains 14 residues. CDR3 amino acids: CASSFRQGGNIQYF. The CDR3 nucleotides read TGTGCCAGCAGCTTCCGACAGGGTGGAAACATTCAGTACTTC.

The V gene is TRBV7-2, the J gene TRBJ2-1, with 7 bases aligning to TRBD2. Per the germline V gene, CDR1 is SGHTA and CDR2 is FQGNSA. This CDR3 has 16 amino acids. Trimming removed 5 bases from V and 4 bases from J; junction bases left unmatched: 11. The CDR3 DNA reads TGTGCCAGCAGCCCAGGCGGCCTAGCGGTTTACAATGAGCAGTTCTTC. Amino acids: CASSPGGLAVYNEQFF.

This clonotype occurred a few times. V usage is TRBV6-2 or TRBV6-3 and J usage is TRBJ2-7; 7 nucleotides agree with TRBD1. Germline values: CDR1 MNHEY, CDR2 SVGEGT. The CDR3 has 15 residues. The trim removed 7 bases at V and 1 base at J, leaving 10 bases unmatched. Here the CDR3 reads CASTDGQVQSYEQYF. The DNA of the CDR3 is TGTGCCAGCACCGATGGACAGGTTCAATCCTACGAGCAGTACTTC.

This clonotype is medium-sized in the sample. The rearrangement uses TRBV7-9 and TRBJ1-2; D gene ambiguous. Per germline, CDR1 SEHNR and CDR2 FQNEAQ (reference sequence). CDR3 length: 12 residues. V lost 1 base to trimming and J lost 3 bases, with 3 bases between them. For the CDR3, the DNA is TGTGCCAGCAGCTTAGTGGACTATGGCTACACCTTC. Encoded protein: CASSLVDYGYTF. The whole variable domain, remainder taken from reference TRBV7-9 and TRBJ1-2, is DTGVSQNPRHKITKRGQNVTFRCDPISEHNRLYWYRQTLGQGPEFLTYFQNEAQLEKSRLLSDRFSAERPKGSFSTLEIQRTEQGDSAMYLCASSLVDYGYTFGSGTRLTVV.

This chain connects TRBV5-1 to TRBJ1-1; the D is unclear. The CDR3 length is 13 residues. Trimming removed 3 bases from V and 4 bases from J, with 10 bases in between. CDR1 and CDR2 from the germline V gene are SGHRS and YFSETQ. The CDR3 DNA reads as TGCGCCAGCAGCTCGCGAGGGTCCACTGAAGCTTTCTTT. Translation: CASSSRGSTEAFF. Variable domain in full (rest from reference TRBV5-1 and TRBJ1-1): KAGVTQTPRYLIKTRGQQVTLSCSPISGHRSVSWYQQTPGQGLQFLFEYFSETQRNKGNFPGRFSGRQFSNSRSEMNVSTLELGDSALYLCASSSRGSTEAFFGQGTRLTVV.